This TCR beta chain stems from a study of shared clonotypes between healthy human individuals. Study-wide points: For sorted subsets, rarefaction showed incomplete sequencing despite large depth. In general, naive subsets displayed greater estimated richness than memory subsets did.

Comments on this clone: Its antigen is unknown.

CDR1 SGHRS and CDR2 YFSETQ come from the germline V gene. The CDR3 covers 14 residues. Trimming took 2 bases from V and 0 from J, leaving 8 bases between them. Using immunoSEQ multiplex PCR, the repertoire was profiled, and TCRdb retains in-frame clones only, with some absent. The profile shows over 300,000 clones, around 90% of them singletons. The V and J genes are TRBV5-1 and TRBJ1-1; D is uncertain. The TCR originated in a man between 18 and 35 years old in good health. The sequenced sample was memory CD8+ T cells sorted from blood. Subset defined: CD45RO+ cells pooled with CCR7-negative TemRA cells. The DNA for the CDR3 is TGCGCCAGCAGCTTTAATAGGGTGAACACTGAAGCTTTCTTT. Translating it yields CASSFNRVNTEAFF.